The entry below gives a single T cell receptor beta chain sequence along with its context. These data are taken from a study of PD-L1 blockade in urothelial cancer. Method: immunoSEQ multiplex PCR; TCRdb's copy keeps in-frame clones and lacks some. The sample carries roughly 51,000 clones, 70% to 90% recorded once. The V and J ends lost 2 bases and 0 bases respectively, with 11 bases between them. Germline CDR1 MNHEY, CDR2 SVGAGI. The CDR3 totals 15 residues. As to time point: peripheral blood 6 weeks after treatment start. The rearrangement links TRBV6-5 to TRBJ2-7; D perhaps matches TRBD1 (6 bases). The source material was PBMCs, sampled around atezolizumab (anti-PD-L1) treatment. This clonotype originated in a man aged 50 or older with urothelial cancer. CDR3 sequence reads: CASSYLQGFSYEQYF. For the CDR3, the DNA is TGTGCCAGCAGTTACCTACAGGGATTCTCCTACGAGCAGTACTTC.